This TCR beta chain was sequenced in a study of blood T cell repertoires in COVID-19. About the study: The United States, Italy and Spain were the sources of the acute and convalescent COVID-19 samples.

Looked up from germline, CDR1 is KGHDR and CDR2 is SFDVKD. The CDR3 consists of 18 residues. V lost 3 bases and J lost 7; bases outside the gene matches: 12. The table came from immunoSEQ multiplex PCR; TCRdb's copy has only in-frame clones and leaves some out. This sample has around 150,000 clones; roughly 80% occur once, and the top ten carry roughly 8.9%. The sequence came from a woman between 45 and 60 years old with active or convalescent COVID-19. Sequencing was performed on peripheral blood. V and J are TRBV24-1 and TRBJ2-3; 13 bases are shared with TRBD2. CDR3 DNA: TGTGCCACCAGTGATCACCAGGGACTAGCGGGAAGCTCCTATACGCAGTATTTT. This translates into CATSDHQGLAGSSYTQYF.